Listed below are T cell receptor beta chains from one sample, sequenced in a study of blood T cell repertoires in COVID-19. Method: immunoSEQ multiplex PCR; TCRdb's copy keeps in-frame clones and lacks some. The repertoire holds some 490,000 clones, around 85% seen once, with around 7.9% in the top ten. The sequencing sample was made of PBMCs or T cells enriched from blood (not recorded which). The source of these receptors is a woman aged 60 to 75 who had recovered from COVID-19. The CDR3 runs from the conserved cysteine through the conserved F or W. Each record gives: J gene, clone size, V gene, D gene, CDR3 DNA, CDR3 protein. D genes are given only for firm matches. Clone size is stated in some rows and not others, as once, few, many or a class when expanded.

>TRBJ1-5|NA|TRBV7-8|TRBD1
TGTGCCAGCAGCGCCCAAGACGGACAGGTGAAGGCCGATAATCAGCCCCAGCATTTT
CASSAQDGQVKADNQPQHF
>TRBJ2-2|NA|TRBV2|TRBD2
TGTGCCAGCAGCTACGGACTAGCGGGGGCCGGGGAGCTGTTTTTT
CASSYGLAGAGELFF
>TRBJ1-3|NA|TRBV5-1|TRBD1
TGCGCCAGCAGCCCCGGAGCAGGGGGCTTGTACACCATATATTTT
CASSPGAGGLYTIYF
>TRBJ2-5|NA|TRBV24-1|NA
TGTGCCACCAGTGACCCGGACTCACAAGAGACCCAGTACTTC
CATSDPDSQETQYF
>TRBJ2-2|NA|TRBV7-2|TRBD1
TGTGCCAGTTCACAGGGGCGGAACACCGGGGAGCTGTTTTTT
CASSQGRNTGELFF
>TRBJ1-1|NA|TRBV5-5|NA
TGTGCCAGCAGCTGGCCCGTCACTGAAGCTTTCTTT
CASSWPVTEAFF
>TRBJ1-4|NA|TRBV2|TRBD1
TGTGCCAGCGGGGGGACAGGGGATGAAAAACTGTTTTTT
CASGGTGDEKLFF
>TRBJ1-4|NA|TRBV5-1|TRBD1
TGCGCCAGCAGCTCCGGACAGGGGGCTAATGAAAAACTGTTTTTT
CASSSGQGANEKLFF
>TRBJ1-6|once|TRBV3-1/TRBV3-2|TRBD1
TGTGCCAGCAGCCGTGGGGGACAGGGGGCTTCACCCCTCCACTTT
CASSRGGQGASPLHF
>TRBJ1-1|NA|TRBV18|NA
TGTGCCAGCTCACAAGGGACAACTAACACTGAAGCTTTCTTT
CASSQGTTNTEAFF
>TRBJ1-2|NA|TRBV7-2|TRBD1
TGTGCCAGCAGCTTATCGGCAGGGGGGAGCTATGGCTACACCTTC
CASSLSAGGSYGYTF
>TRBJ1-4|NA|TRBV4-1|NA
TGCGCCAGCAGCCAGCGCCGATCAGGGACTGTCGAACAACTGTTTTTT
CASSQRRSGTVEQLFF
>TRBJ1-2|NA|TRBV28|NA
TGTGCCAGCAGTTCGGAGGGTAACTATGGCTACACCTTC
CASSSEGNYGYTF
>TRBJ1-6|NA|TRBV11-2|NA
TGTGCCAGCAGCCTTGTACAGTTTTCGCTTGATTCACCCCTCCACTTT
CASSLVQFSLDSPLHF
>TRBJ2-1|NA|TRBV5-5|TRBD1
TGTGCCACCAGGCTGGGGACAGCCTACAATGAGCAGTTCTTC
CATRLGTAYNEQFF
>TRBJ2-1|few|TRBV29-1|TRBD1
TGCAGCGTTGAGAGACAGGGGAGACAATTTGAGCAGTTCTTC
CSVERQGRQFEQFF
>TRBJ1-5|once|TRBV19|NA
TGTGCCAGTCGGCCCCCCTTTGGGAGCTTCAATCAGCCCCAGCATTTT
CASRPPFGSFNQPQHF
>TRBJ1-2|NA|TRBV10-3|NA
TGTGCCATCAGTGAGAGAGAAGATGGCTACACCTTC
CAISEREDGYTF
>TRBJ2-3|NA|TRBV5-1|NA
TGCGCCAGCAGCTTCGAGGTCGGCACAGATACGCAGTATTTT
CASSFEVGTDTQYF
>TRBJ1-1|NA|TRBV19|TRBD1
TGTGCCAGTAGTATTCATCAGGGGGCGCGGGGTGAAGCTTTCTTT
CASSIHQGARGEAFF
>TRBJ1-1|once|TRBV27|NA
TGTGCCAGCAGTTCAGCAGGGTTGAACACTGAAGCTTTCTTT
CASSSAGLNTEAFF
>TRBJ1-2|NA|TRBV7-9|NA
TGTGCCAGCAGCCAAGGACAGCCCCTTTATACCTATGGCTACACCTTC
CASSQGQPLYTYGYTF
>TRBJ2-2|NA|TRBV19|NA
TGTGCCAGTAGTCCTGGTGGGCGGACTCTTTACGGGGAGCTGTTTTTT
CASSPGGRTLYGELFF
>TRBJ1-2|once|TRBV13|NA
TGTGCCAGCAGCTTCGAATCCGGAGACAGCACCTTCTATGGCTACACCTTC
CASSFESGDSTFYGYTF
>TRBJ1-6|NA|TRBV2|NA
TGTGCCAGCAGTGAGAGCCGGAGCTCCTATAATTCACCCCTCCACTTT
CASSESRSSYNSPLHF
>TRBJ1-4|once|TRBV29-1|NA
TGCAGCGTTCGGTTTGTTTCAACTAATGAAAAACTGTTTTTT
CSVRFVSTNEKLFF
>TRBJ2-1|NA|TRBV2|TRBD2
TGTGCCACTAGCGGGGAAAGTTACAATGAGCAGTTCTTC
CATSGESYNEQFF
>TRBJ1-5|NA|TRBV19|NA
TGTGCCAGTAGTATAGTACCTCTTACAGGGCGGCAGCCCCAGCATTTT
CASSIVPLTGRQPQHF
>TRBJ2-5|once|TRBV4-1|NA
TGCGCCAGCAGCCAAGGACTACCACCCGGGGAGACCCAGTACTTC
CASSQGLPPGETQYF
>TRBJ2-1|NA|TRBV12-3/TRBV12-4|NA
TGTGCCAGCAGTTTACCTAACGATGAGCAGTTCTTC
CASSLPNDEQFF
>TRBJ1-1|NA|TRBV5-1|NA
TGCGCCAGCAGCTTTAGGGACTCGAACACTGAAGCTTTCTTT
CASSFRDSNTEAFF
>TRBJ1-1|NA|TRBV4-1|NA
TGCGCCAGCAGCCAAGTGGGGCTGAACACTGAAGCTTTCTTT
CASSQVGLNTEAFF
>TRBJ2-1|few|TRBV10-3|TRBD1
TGTGCCATCAGTGAGCCCGGGACAGGGAGTAATGAGCAGTTCTTC
CAISEPGTGSNEQFF
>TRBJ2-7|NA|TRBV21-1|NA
TGTGCCAGCAGCAAGACAGGGCACGAGCAGTACTTC
CASSKTGHEQYF
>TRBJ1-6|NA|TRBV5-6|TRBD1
TGTGCCAGCAGGATATCGGGACAGGGAAACTCACCCCTCCACTTT
CASRISGQGNSPLHF
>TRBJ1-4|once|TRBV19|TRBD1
TGTGCCAGTAAGCCGACAGGGATCGGAACTAATGAAAAACTGTTTTTT
CASKPTGIGTNEKLFF
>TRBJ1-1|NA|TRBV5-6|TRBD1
TGTGCCAGCAGCCCTCGGGGACAGGGAACGAACACTGAAGCTTTCTTT
CASSPRGQGTNTEAFF
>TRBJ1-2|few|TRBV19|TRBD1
TGTGCCAGTAGAGAACAGGGGGGTCCTGGCTACACCTTC
CASREQGGPGYTF
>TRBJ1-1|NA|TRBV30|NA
TGTGCCTGGAGTGTACGGGGGGCGCGACCTTTCTTT
CAWSVRGARPFF
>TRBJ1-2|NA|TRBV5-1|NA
TGCGCCAGCAGCTTGAATCCTGACTACGGCTACACCTTC
CASSLNPDYGYTF
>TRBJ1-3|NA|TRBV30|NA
TGTGCCTGGAGGTTGGAGGGCTCTGGAAACACCATATATTTT
CAWRLEGSGNTIYF
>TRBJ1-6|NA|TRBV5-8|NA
TGTGCCAGCAGCTTGGGAGTACCCCTCCACTTT
CASSLGVPLHF
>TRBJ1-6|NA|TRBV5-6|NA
TGTGCCAGCACCGTGGGGGGGAGCTCCTATAATTCACCCCTCCACTTT
CASTVGGSSYNSPLHF
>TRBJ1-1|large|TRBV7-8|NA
TGTGCCAGCAGCTTAATCCCGGAAGGGGGGGGTCTGAACACTGAAGCTTTCTTT
CASSLIPEGGGLNTEAFF
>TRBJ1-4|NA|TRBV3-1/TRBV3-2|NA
TGTGCCAGCAGCCAAAAGACAGGCGGCGGGGAAAAACTGTTTTTT
CASSQKTGGGEKLFF
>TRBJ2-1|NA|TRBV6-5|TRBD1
TGTGCCAGCAGTCGGACAGGGAGCAATGAGCAGTTCTTC
CASSRTGSNEQFF
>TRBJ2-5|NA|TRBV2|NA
TGTGCCAGCAGGGACAGAGAGAACCAAGAGACCCAGTACTTC
CASRDRENQETQYF
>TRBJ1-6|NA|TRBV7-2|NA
TGTGCCAGCAGCTTACCGGGAAATTCACCCCTCCACTTT
CASSLPGNSPLHF
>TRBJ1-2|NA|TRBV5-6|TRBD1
TGTGCCAGCAGCTATAGGGGACAGGGGGCGAGTGGCTACACCTTC
CASSYRGQGASGYTF
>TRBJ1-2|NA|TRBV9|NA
TGTGCCAGCAGCCCTTCGGGCTATGGCTACACCTTC
CASSPSGYGYTF
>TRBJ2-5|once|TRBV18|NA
TGTGCCAGCTCACCGAATTTACAGGGTCGCCAAGAGACCCAGTACTTC
CASSPNLQGRQETQYF